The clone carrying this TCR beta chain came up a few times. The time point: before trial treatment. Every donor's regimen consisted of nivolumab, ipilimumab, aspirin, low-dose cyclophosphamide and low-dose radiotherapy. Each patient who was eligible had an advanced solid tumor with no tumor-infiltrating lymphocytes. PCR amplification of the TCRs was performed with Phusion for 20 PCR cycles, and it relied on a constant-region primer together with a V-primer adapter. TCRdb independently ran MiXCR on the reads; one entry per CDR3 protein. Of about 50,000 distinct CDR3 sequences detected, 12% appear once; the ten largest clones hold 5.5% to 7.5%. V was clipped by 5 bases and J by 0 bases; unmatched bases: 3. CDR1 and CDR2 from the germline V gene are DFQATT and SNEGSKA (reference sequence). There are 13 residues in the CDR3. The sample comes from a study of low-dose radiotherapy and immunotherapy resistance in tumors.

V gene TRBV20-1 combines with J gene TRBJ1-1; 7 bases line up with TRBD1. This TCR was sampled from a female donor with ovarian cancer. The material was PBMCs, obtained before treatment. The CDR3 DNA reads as TGCAGTGCTGGGGGACAGCTGAACACTGAAGCTTTCTTT. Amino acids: CSAGGQLNTEAFF.